The rows below give T cell receptor beta chains drawn from one sample of a study of T cells in Graves' hyperthyroidism and ophthalmopathy. TCRdb reprocessed the multiplex PCR reads via MiXCR and lists one record per CDR3 protein. The table lists a few hundred thousand distinct CDR3 sequences, roughly 46% of them singletons. The specimen was peripheral blood or thyroid tissue (not recorded which). These receptors were taken from a woman aged 18-30 years with Graves' hyperthyroidism. Both conserved end residues are part of each CDR3. A D gene is named only where the DNA matches it firmly. Expanded clones get a size class; other rows say once, few or many, or leave the size out.

clone size: -
D gene: -
V gene: TRBV19
J gene: TRBJ1-3
CDR3 DNA: TGTGCCAGCTCACCACCGGGCTTGGAGGGAAACACCATATATTTT
CDR3 protein: CASSPPGLEGNTIYF

clone size: many
D gene: -
V gene: TRBV7-2
J gene: TRBJ1-3
CDR3 DNA: TGTGCCAGCAGCCAGGGACGGACCTCTGGAAACACCATATATTTT
CDR3 protein: CASSQGRTSGNTIYF

clone size: few
D gene: TRBD2
V gene: TRBV6-1
J gene: TRBJ2-5
CDR3 DNA: TGTGCCAGCAACTCAGCGGGAGGGAAAGAGACCCAGTACTTC
CDR3 protein: CASNSAGGKETQYF

clone size: -
D gene: -
V gene: TRBV12-3/TRBV12-4
J gene: TRBJ2-7
CDR3 DNA: TGTGCCAGCAGCCGACCGACCACAGGGAACGAGCAGTACTTC
CDR3 protein: CASSRPTTGNEQYF

clone size: -
D gene: TRBD2
V gene: TRBV7-3
J gene: TRBJ2-7
CDR3 DNA: TGTGCCAGCAGTTCCGGGGGGGGCTGCGAGCAGTACTTC
CDR3 protein: CASSSGGGCEQYF

clone size: -
D gene: -
V gene: TRBV20-1
J gene: TRBJ1-4
CDR3 DNA: TGCAGTGCAGTACGAGGGGGAATTGAAAAACTGTTTTTT
CDR3 protein: CSAVRGGIEKLFF

clone size: -
D gene: -
V gene: TRBV29-1
J gene: TRBJ1-5
CDR3 DNA: TGCAGCGATGGAACTGGGGGGCAGCCCCAGCATTTT
CDR3 protein: CSDGTGGQPQHF

clone size: many
D gene: -
V gene: TRBV10-3
J gene: TRBJ1-1
CDR3 DNA: TGTGCCATCAGTGGGGGGGACACTGAAGCTTTCTTT
CDR3 protein: CAISGGDTEAFF

clone size: -
D gene: -
V gene: TRBV24-1
J gene: TRBJ1-2
CDR3 DNA: TGTGCCAGCAGCCTAACAGGGCATAGAGGTGGCTACACCTTC
CDR3 protein: CASSLTGHRGGYTF

clone size: -
D gene: -
V gene: TRBV12-3/TRBV12-4
J gene: TRBJ1-1
CDR3 DNA: TGTGCCAGCAGTTTAGGAAGCGGCGCCCCTTTCTTT
CDR3 protein: CASSLGSGAPFF

clone size: many
D gene: -
V gene: TRBV10-3
J gene: TRBJ1-2
CDR3 DNA: TGTGCCATCAATACAGATTATGGCTACACCTTC
CDR3 protein: CAINTDYGYTF

clone size: many
D gene: TRBD2
V gene: TRBV7-2
J gene: TRBJ2-7
CDR3 DNA: TGTGCCAGCACCGTTTGGGCGGGAGGGTTGTACGAGCAGTACTTC
CDR3 protein: CASTVWAGGLYEQYF

clone size: -
D gene: TRBD2
V gene: TRBV29-1
J gene: TRBJ2-1
CDR3 DNA: TGCAGCGTTGCGGTCGGTAGCGGGAGTGAGCAGTTCTTC
CDR3 protein: CSVAVGSGSEQFF

clone size: once
D gene: TRBD1
V gene: TRBV2
J gene: TRBJ1-1
CDR3 DNA: TGTGCCAGCAGATCCGGGACAGGGGCCACTGAAGCTTTCTTT
CDR3 protein: CASRSGTGATEAFF

clone size: many
D gene: TRBD1
V gene: TRBV29-1
J gene: TRBJ1-2
CDR3 DNA: TGCAGCGTTGAAGAGATCGGGACAGGAATTACTAACTATGGCTACACCTTC
CDR3 protein: CSVEEIGTGITNYGYTF

clone size: -
D gene: -
V gene: TRBV2
J gene: TRBJ1-5
CDR3 DNA: TGTGCCAGCAGTGTGACGACAGCCAATTCACCCCAGCATTTT
CDR3 protein: CASSVTTANSPQHF

clone size: -
D gene: TRBD1
V gene: TRBV5-5
J gene: TRBJ2-7
CDR3 DNA: TGTGCCAGCAGCTGGGGACAGGGGGATTACGAGCAGTACTTC
CDR3 protein: CASSWGQGDYEQYF

clone size: many
D gene: TRBD1
V gene: TRBV2
J gene: TRBJ1-1
CDR3 DNA: TGTGCCAGCAGTGAACGTACGGGACAGCAAGCTTTCTTT
CDR3 protein: CASSERTGQQAFF

clone size: -
D gene: -
V gene: TRBV27
J gene: TRBJ2-7
CDR3 DNA: TGTGCCAGCAGTTACTTTGGGGGGCGCTACGAGCAGTACTTC
CDR3 protein: CASSYFGGRYEQYF

clone size: -
D gene: -
V gene: TRBV9
J gene: TRBJ2-2
CDR3 DNA: TGTGCCAGCAGCGATGGGACTGCGAACACCGGGGAGCTGTTTTTT
CDR3 protein: CASSDGTANTGELFF

clone size: many
D gene: -
V gene: TRBV7-6
J gene: TRBJ2-2
CDR3 DNA: TGTGCCAGCACCACCAACACCGGGGAGCTGTTTTTT
CDR3 protein: CASTTNTGELFF

clone size: many
D gene: TRBD2
V gene: TRBV7-9
J gene: TRBJ2-5
CDR3 DNA: TGTGCCAGCAGCTTAGGGCAGATACTAGCGGAGCACCACCAAGAGACCCAGTACTTC
CDR3 protein: CASSLGQILAEHHQETQYF

clone size: -
D gene: TRBD1
V gene: TRBV2
J gene: TRBJ2-5
CDR3 DNA: TGTGCCAGCATTGAGACAGGGGGAGGGGAGACCCAGTACTTC
CDR3 protein: CASIETGGGETQYF

clone size: many
D gene: -
V gene: TRBV2
J gene: TRBJ1-2
CDR3 DNA: TGTGCCAGCGCGACAGGATATGGCTACACCTTC
CDR3 protein: CASATGYGYTF

clone size: -
D gene: -
V gene: TRBV7-9
J gene: TRBJ2-6
CDR3 DNA: TGTGCCAGCAGCGCCGCAGGGGGGTTCGGGGCCAACGTCCTGACTTTC
CDR3 protein: CASSAAGGFGANVLTF

clone size: many
D gene: TRBD2
V gene: TRBV7-2
J gene: TRBJ2-7
CDR3 DNA: TGTGCCAGCAGCTCCTTCGGTAGCGGGAACTCCTACGAGCAGTACTTC
CDR3 protein: CASSSFGSGNSYEQYF

clone size: -
D gene: -
V gene: TRBV6-5
J gene: TRBJ1-5
CDR3 DNA: TGTGCCAGCAGTTACTCGACAGGAAATCAGCCCCAGCATTTT
CDR3 protein: CASSYSTGNQPQHF

clone size: few
D gene: -
V gene: TRBV7-3
J gene: TRBJ1-1
CDR3 DNA: TGTGCCAGCAGCTCCCGGGCAGGGGACACTGAAGCTTTCTTT
CDR3 protein: CASSSRAGDTEAFF

clone size: -
D gene: TRBD1
V gene: TRBV7-9
J gene: TRBJ1-4
CDR3 DNA: TGTGCCAGCAGCCCCGGGACAGGACTAGGGGAAAAACTGTTTTTT
CDR3 protein: CASSPGTGLGEKLFF

clone size: many
D gene: -
V gene: TRBV4-1
J gene: TRBJ1-2
CDR3 DNA: TGCGCCAGCAGCCAAGAGATGAACTATGGCTACACCTTC
CDR3 protein: CASSQEMNYGYTF

clone size: many
D gene: TRBD1
V gene: TRBV6-1
J gene: TRBJ1-1
CDR3 DNA: TGTGCCAGCAACAAAGGACAGGGCGTCGGGAACACTGAAGCTTTCTTT
CDR3 protein: CASNKGQGVGNTEAFF

clone size: many
D gene: TRBD1
V gene: TRBV4-1
J gene: TRBJ2-7
CDR3 DNA: TGCGCCAGCAGCGACCGAGACAGGGGAGGAAGCGAGCAGTACTTC
CDR3 protein: CASSDRDRGGSEQYF

clone size: -
D gene: TRBD1
V gene: TRBV12-3/TRBV12-4
J gene: TRBJ2-1
CDR3 DNA: TGTGCCAACGGACAGGGGCTATCGGGTGAGCAGTTCTTC
CDR3 protein: CANGQGLSGEQFF

clone size: -
D gene: -
V gene: TRBV7-9
J gene: TRBJ1-1
CDR3 DNA: TGTGCCAGCAGCTTCCCTGGGAGGGACACTGAAGCTTTCTTT
CDR3 protein: CASSFPGRDTEAFF

clone size: -
D gene: -
V gene: TRBV29-1
J gene: TRBJ1-2
CDR3 DNA: TGCAGCGTTGAGGGGGCCACTAATAACTATGGCTACACCTTC
CDR3 protein: CSVEGATNNYGYTF

clone size: few
D gene: TRBD2
V gene: TRBV11-2
J gene: TRBJ2-3
CDR3 DNA: TGTGCCAGCAGCCCCGGACTAGCGGGAGGGGCAATCACAGATACGCAGTATTTT
CDR3 protein: CASSPGLAGGAITDTQYF

clone size: many
D gene: -
V gene: TRBV5-5
J gene: TRBJ1-6
CDR3 DNA: TGTGCCAGCAGCTTGGACGACGGATCACCCCTCCACTTT
CDR3 protein: CASSLDDGSPLHF

clone size: -
D gene: -
V gene: TRBV12-5
J gene: TRBJ1-3
CDR3 DNA: TGTGCTAGTGGTTTGGCGCCTTTGGGCTCTGGAAACACCATATATTTT
CDR3 protein: CASGLAPLGSGNTIYF

clone size: few
D gene: -
V gene: TRBV27
J gene: TRBJ1-6
CDR3 DNA: TGTGCCAGCAGTTTATTTTTGTGGAATTCACCCCTCCACTTT
CDR3 protein: CASSLFLWNSPLHF

clone size: many
D gene: -
V gene: TRBV15
J gene: TRBJ2-7
CDR3 DNA: TGTGCCACCAGCAGAGAGTACTACGAGCAGTACTTC
CDR3 protein: CATSREYYEQYF

clone size: once
D gene: -
V gene: TRBV5-1
J gene: TRBJ2-7
CDR3 DNA: TGCGCCAGCAGCGCCGAGTGGATGGGATACGAGCAGTACTTC
CDR3 protein: CASSAEWMGYEQYF

clone size: once
D gene: -
V gene: TRBV12-3/TRBV12-4
J gene: TRBJ1-1
CDR3 DNA: TGTGCCAGCAGTCCGGCGGGACTGACTTTT
CDR3 protein: CASSPAGLTF

clone size: -
D gene: -
V gene: TRBV10-3
J gene: TRBJ2-7
CDR3 DNA: TGTGCCATCAGTGAGTCGGGAGAGATCTACGAGCAGTACTTC
CDR3 protein: CAISESGEIYEQYF

clone size: -
D gene: TRBD1
V gene: TRBV30
J gene: TRBJ1-5
CDR3 DNA: TGTGCCTGGAGTGCCGGACAGGGGGTTTGGGGCAATCAGCCCCAGCATTTT
CDR3 protein: CAWSAGQGVWGNQPQHF

clone size: -
D gene: -
V gene: TRBV7-6
J gene: TRBJ1-6
CDR3 DNA: TGTGCCAGCAGCTTATTGCAGGGACACAGTAATTCACCCCTCCACTTT
CDR3 protein: CASSLLQGHSNSPLHF

clone size: -
D gene: -
V gene: TRBV5-1
J gene: TRBJ1-1
CDR3 DNA: TGCGCCAGCAGCGGGGATTCGAGCACTGAAGCTTTCTTT
CDR3 protein: CASSGDSSTEAFF

clone size: many
D gene: -
V gene: TRBV20-1
J gene: TRBJ2-7
CDR3 DNA: TGCAGTGCTAGAGGCTACTACGAGCAGTACTTC
CDR3 protein: CSARGYYEQYF

clone size: many
D gene: TRBD1
V gene: TRBV9
J gene: TRBJ1-2
CDR3 DNA: TGTGCCAGCAGCTCGAGACCCGGGACAGCTCACCTGATGAGCTACACCTTC
CDR3 protein: CASSSRPGTAHLMSYTF

clone size: -
D gene: TRBD1
V gene: TRBV7-3
J gene: TRBJ2-7
CDR3 DNA: TGTGCCAGCAGCGAGGACAGGGGGTCCAATGAGCAGTACTTC
CDR3 protein: CASSEDRGSNEQYF

clone size: many
D gene: -
V gene: TRBV12-3/TRBV12-4
J gene: TRBJ2-5
CDR3 DNA: TGTGCCAGCAGTTTGGACTTGAATCAAGAGACCCAGTACTTC
CDR3 protein: CASSLDLNQETQYF

clone size: -
D gene: -
V gene: TRBV7-9
J gene: TRBJ1-2
CDR3 DNA: TGTGCCAGCAGCTTGGTGGGCCGTCTGGGGAATGAGCATGGCTACACCTTC
CDR3 protein: CASSLVGRLGNEHGYTF

clone size: -
D gene: TRBD2
V gene: TRBV5-5
J gene: TRBJ2-7
CDR3 DNA: TGTGCCTGCAATCCGGGCGGGACTAGCGGTTACGAGCAGTACTTC
CDR3 protein: CACNPGGTSGYEQYF

clone size: once
D gene: -
V gene: TRBV5-1
J gene: TRBJ2-3
CDR3 DNA: TGCGCCAGCAGCTTGGAAAGGGACACTTCGCGTACGCAGTATTTT
CDR3 protein: CASSLERDTSRTQYF

clone size: few
D gene: TRBD2
V gene: TRBV24-1
J gene: TRBJ2-3
CDR3 DNA: TGTGCCACCAGTGTAAGGAGCGCCACTAGCGGGAGAAGATTAGGCACAGATACGCAGTATTTT
CDR3 protein: CATSVRSATSGRRLGTDTQYF

clone size: many
D gene: -
V gene: TRBV7-9
J gene: TRBJ1-3
CDR3 DNA: TGTGCCAGCAGCCAAGAGAGCTCTGGAAACACCATATATTTT
CDR3 protein: CASSQESSGNTIYF